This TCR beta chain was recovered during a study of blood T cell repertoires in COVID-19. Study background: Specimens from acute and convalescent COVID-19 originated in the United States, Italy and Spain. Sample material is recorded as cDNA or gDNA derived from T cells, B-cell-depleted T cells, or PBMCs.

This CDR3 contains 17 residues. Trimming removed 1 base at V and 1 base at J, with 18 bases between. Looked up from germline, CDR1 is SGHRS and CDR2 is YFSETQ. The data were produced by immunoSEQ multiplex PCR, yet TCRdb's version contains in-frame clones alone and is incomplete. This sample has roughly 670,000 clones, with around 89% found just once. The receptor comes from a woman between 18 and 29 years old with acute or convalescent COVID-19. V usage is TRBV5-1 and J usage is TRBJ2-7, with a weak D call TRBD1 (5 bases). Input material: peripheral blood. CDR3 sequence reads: CASSLIVGQGGSYEQYF. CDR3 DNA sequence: TGCGCCAGCAGCTTGATCGTAGGGCAGGGTGGGTCCTACGAGCAGTACTTC.